The rows below give T cell receptor beta chains drawn from one sample of a study of blood T cell repertoires in COVID-19. Method: immunoSEQ multiplex PCR; TCRdb's copy keeps in-frame clones and lacks some. The sample has about 78,000 clones, more than 75% seen once. What was sequenced was peripheral blood. The receptors were sampled from a man aged 50 to 59 with active or convalescent COVID-19. Each CDR3 is given with its conserved first and last residue. The D gene is left open where the match is weak. Not all rows give a size; the values are once, few, many and, for expanded clones, a class.

.,.,TRBJ2-3,TRBV7-8,CASSPGVAGGSDTQYF,TGTGCCAGCAGCCCCGGGGTGGCTGGGGGCAGCGATACGCAGTATTTT
.,.,TRBJ2-1,TRBV12-2,CASRRDRRSNEQFF,TGTGCAAGTCGCCGTGACCGGCGGAGCAATGAGCAGTTCTTC
.,.,TRBJ2-5,TRBV21-1,CASSKEGRTQYF,TGTGCCAGCAGCAAAGAAGGGAGGACCCAGTACTTC
TRBD1,.,TRBJ2-5,TRBV18,CASSPTQQGAQQTQYF,TGTGCCAGCTCACCCACACAACAGGGGGCGCAGCAGACCCAGTACTTC
TRBD2,.,TRBJ2-5,TRBV19,CASSSTSAETQYF,TGTGCCAGTAGTTCGACTAGCGCGGAGACCCAGTACTTC
TRBD2,.,TRBJ2-4,TRBV2,CASSHPGRGLAGGLAKNIQYF,TGTGCCAGCAGTCATCCTGGCAGGGGCCTAGCGGGGGGGCTAGCCAAAAACATTCAGTACTTC
.,.,TRBJ2-7,TRBV11-2,CASSSKGGGSYEQYF,TGTGCCAGCAGCTCTAAAGGGGGGGGTTCCTACGAGCAGTACTTC
.,.,TRBJ2-5,TRBV28,CASSSQETQYF,TGTGCCAGCAGTTCACAAGAGACCCAGTACTTC
TRBD1,.,TRBJ1-1,TRBV5-4,CASRQDREATEAFF,TGTGCCAGCAGACAGGACAGGGAGGCCACTGAAGCTTTCTTT
TRBD2,.,TRBJ2-3,TRBV4-1,CASSQATSGMSDTQYF,TGCGCCAGCAGCCAAGCAACTAGCGGGATGTCCGATACGCAGTATTTT
TRBD1,once,TRBJ1-2,TRBV19,CASSQRGLDGYTF,TGTGCCAGTAGTCAGAGGGGGCTGGATGGCTACACCTTC
TRBD1,.,TRBJ1-6,TRBV2,CASSESRTGSSPLHF,TGTGCCAGCAGTGAAAGTAGGACAGGGAGTTCACCCCTCCACTTT
TRBD1,.,TRBJ2-1,TRBV2,CASSGTVGEQFF,TGTGCCAGCAGCGGGACAGTGGGTGAGCAGTTCTTC
TRBD2,.,TRBJ2-3,TRBV5-4,CASSSQSGGGTDTQYF,TGTGCCAGCAGCTCGCAGAGCGGGGGGGGCACAGATACGCAGTATTTT
.,.,TRBJ1-2,TRBV21-1,CASSKAQGTGGGGYGYTF,TGTGCCAGCAGCAAAGCGCAAGGGACAGGGGGCGGAGGCTATGGCTACACCTTC
.,.,TRBJ2-3,TRBV29-1,CSVFGRADTQYF,TGCAGCGTATTCGGCAGGGCAGATACGCAGTATTTT
TRBD1,few,TRBJ2-1,TRBV29-1,CSVAGQGGEQFF,TGCAGCGTTGCGGGACAGGGTGGTGAGCAGTTCTTC
TRBD1,few,TRBJ2-5,TRBV7-7,CASSLGGQGQETQYF,TGTGCCAGCAGCTTAGGCGGACAGGGCCAAGAGACCCAGTACTTC
TRBD1,once,TRBJ2-3,TRBV9,CASSARGQGSTDTQYF,TGTGCCAGCAGCGCCCGAGGACAGGGGAGCACAGATACGCAGTATTTT
.,.,TRBJ2-7,TRBV21-1,CASSKVGAGGHYEQYF,TGTGCCAGCAGCAAAGTTGGAGCGGGGGGGCACTACGAGCAGTACTTC
.,.,TRBJ2-3,TRBV27,CASSILSGNPSTDTQYF,TGTGCCAGCAGTATACTCTCAGGGAACCCTAGCACAGATACGCAGTATTTT
.,.,TRBJ1-1,TRBV3-1/TRBV3-2,CASSRLENTEAFF,TGTGCCAGCAGTCGCTTAGAGAACACTGAAGCTTTCTTT
.,once,TRBJ2-6,TRBV7-2,CASSLSRVSGANVLTF,TGTGCCAGCAGCTTATCCAGGGTCTCTGGGGCCAACGTCCTGACTTTC
TRBD1,.,TRBJ1-6,TRBV5-1,CASSGDRSNSPLHF,TGCGCCAGCAGCGGGGACAGAAGTAATTCACCCCTCCACTTT
TRBD1,once,TRBJ1-1,TRBV10-3,CAIRPGEGQDSTEAFF,TGTGCCATCAGACCCGGAGAGGGACAGGACAGCACTGAAGCTTTCTTT
TRBD1,.,TRBJ2-7,TRBV10-1,CASRPSATGVREQYF,TGCGCCAGCAGGCCAAGCGCCACAGGGGTAAGGGAGCAGTACTTC
TRBD1,once,TRBJ1-1,TRBV4-1,CASSHMTGVGNTEAFF,TGCGCCAGCAGCCATATGACAGGGGTAGGGAACACTGAAGCTTTCTTT
TRBD1,.,TRBJ1-4,TRBV10-1,CASSTGTGHEKLFF,TGCGCCAGCAGTACCGGGACAGGCCATGAAAAACTGTTTTTT
.,.,TRBJ2-7,TRBV7-2,CASSHSPSYEQYF,TGTGCCAGCAGCCACAGTCCCTCCTACGAGCAGTACTTC
TRBD1,.,TRBJ1-2,TRBV5-4,CASSLAGQGHGYTF,TGTGCCAGCAGCTTGGCCGGACAGGGCCATGGCTACACCTTC
.,.,TRBJ1-4,TRBV7-8,CASSSLGGQRTEKLFF,TGTGCCAGCAGCTCCTTAGGAGGACAGAGAACTGAAAAACTGTTTTTT
TRBD1,few,TRBJ1-6,TRBV6-6,CASTGQGNSPLHF,TGTGCCAGCACAGGACAGGGAAATTCACCCCTCCACTTT
.,.,TRBJ1-4,TRBV28,CASSSYRVTNEKLFF,TGTGCCAGCAGTTCGTACAGGGTTACTAATGAAAAACTGTTTTTT
TRBD2,.,TRBJ2-3,TRBV5-1,CASSSGLAGITDTQYF,TGCGCCAGCAGCTCCGGACTAGCGGGCATCACAGATACGCAGTATTTT
.,.,TRBJ2-3,TRBV15,CATSRDRGAGDTQYF,TGTGCCACCAGCAGAGATCGGGGGGCAGGAGATACGCAGTATTTT